This TCR beta chain is drawn from a study of T cell responses to AZD1222 COVID-19 vaccine (dated by TCRdb to 2020 to 2023). Some background on the complete study: TCR sequencing covered 233 trial participants: 200 to 210 given two doses of AZD1222 and approximately 25 given two doses of MenACWY control vaccine. Trial participants were enrolled by age into 18-55, 56-69 and 70-plus year subgroups, with roughly 160, 29 and 62 TCR-sequenced participants respectively. General study outcomes and caveats: Only 5 to 7 AZD1222 recipients were SARS-CoV-2 seropositive at baseline, limiting conclusions about previously exposed vaccinees. Most participants were white British and females outnumbered males, and the authors suggested that clonal diversity may have been underestimated. Reportedly, almost half of the unique spike-specific TCRs recognized epitopes lying outside the regions that are mutated in the B.1.351 and B.1.1.7 variants. Because no day 14 peak-response samples were available, the repertoires could be characterized only after the peak T cell response. The 56-69-year group was small, and its depth increase did not reach significance, likely because of low power. After two AZD1222 doses, spike-specific TCR breadth and depth were significantly higher than at day 0 and than in MenACWY recipients. CD4 TCRs associated with the vaccine covered the entire spike protein, and the dominant responses were in regions 160-218 and 743-854.

The CDR3 regions of human TCRbeta chains were subjected to immunosequencing. From the authors' description of their analysis: Repertoire TCRs were checked for matches against a reference library of SARS-CoV-2-specific TCRs that had been generated using the MIRA antigen-specificity platform. Breadth meant the fraction of unique TCRs that were SARS-CoV-2-associated, whereas depth meant the fraction of total T cells that were SARS-CoV-2-associated. Each spike-specific TCR was assigned to its reactive spike region and to a CD4 or CD8 class using the MIRA data. Log10-transformed breadth and depth values were compared by one-way ANOVA with Sidak's multiple comparisons tests. This immuneACCESS table, as held by TCRdb, lists in-frame sequences with V and J called but not all clones. Of the missing ones, under half trace to an unresolved V gene in checked studies; the others have no known cause. The DNA was the basis for D and trimming; V, J and clone size are from that table. This sample holds under 150,000 clones; 75% to 90% were observed only once. Clones ranked in the top ten supply approximately 1.6% of the sample.

Reading the germline V gene gives CDR1 KGHDR and CDR2 SFDVKD. At the junction V is shortened by 5 bases and J by 9 bases, with 10 bases in between. The CDR3 has 12 amino acids, counting the end cysteine and phenylalanine. Only the CDR3 portion is preserved as DNA: 36 bases, with reading frame beginning at the first base. About this clone: The clone's antigen remains unknown. There are no base qualities to consult, and no much larger clone falls within one base.

The time point label here, explained by the study, means: about 28 days (+/-7) after the second vaccine dose. AZD1222 recipients whose second dose came at about 4 weeks and those whose second dose came at about 12 weeks were combined into one group, since spike-specific TCR depth and breadth did not differ between the two schedules. Samples from vaccinated people were obtained from the UK trials COV001 and COV002, which included a single-blind randomized controlled phase 2/3 trial of AZD1222 (ChAdOx1 nCoV-19) in healthy adults. Trial participant PBMC samples were collected at day 0 and day 28 after the second dose for TCRbeta chain sequencing.

The receptor's source is an adult who received the AZD1222 COVID-19 vaccine. Material: peripheral blood, obtained 28 days after the second AZD1222 dose. The chain is assembled from TRBV24-1 and TRBJ2-1, with the D gene too uncertain to name. The CDR3 is CATSVAYGEQFF. The DNA sequence is TGTGCCACCAGTGTGGCCTATGGTGAGCAGTTCTTC.